This T cell receptor (beta chain) was found in a study of T cell responses to AZD1222 COVID-19 vaccine. Study-level points and caveats: Donors were mostly white British, more females; clonal diversity possibly underestimated. Spike regions recognized by vaccine-associated CD4 TCRs spanned the protein, led by 160-218 and 743-854.

Only in-frame clones appear in the TCRdb table, and some are missing; sequencing was by immunoSEQ multiplex PCR. The sample lists about 90,000 clones, just over 85% occurring once. Note on this clone: Its antigen is not known.

The length of the CDR3 is 15 residues. V gave up 0 bases and J gave up 6 bases, with 11 bases separating them. In germline, CDR1 is LGHNA, CDR2 YNFKEQ. The starting material was peripheral blood, obtained on day 0 of MenACWY control vaccination. The TCR comes from an adult in good health. The chain uses TRBV4-2 and TRBJ1-4; maybe TRBD1 (6 bases). CDR3 in DNA: TGTGCCAGCAGCCAAGATAGGGGGGCGCATGAAAAACTGTTTTTT. It specifies CASSQDRGAHEKLFF.